This record concerns one T cell receptor (beta chain) sequence. Its antigen remains unknown. Investigators reverse transcribed all isolated RNA, so they sequenced expressed TCRB transcripts. Repertoires were generated with immunoSEQ multiplex PCR, while TCRdb's copy carries only in-frame clones and drops some. The table includes 95,000 to 150,000 clones, around 17% detected once. The sample belongs to a study of beta chain features in type 1 diabetes. From germline, CDR1 is SGHVS and CDR2 FQNEAQ. CDR3 length: 13 amino acids. V dropped 10 bases and J dropped 1; count of bases not matched to a gene: 6. General study findings and limits: When Type 1 diabetes patients were examined, their TCRB CDR3s proved moderately but significantly shorter in all four CD4+ subsets.

The chain joins TRBV7-8 to TRBJ2-5, with TRBD2 matching over 7 bases. The sequencing input was central memory CD4+ T cells from blood. The TCR was taken from a man younger than 45 with type 1 diabetes. The CDR3 sequence: CATSGGVQETQYF. The CDR3 DNA is TGTGCCACCTCTGGGGGGGTCCAAGAGACCCAGTACTTC.